The rows below give T cell receptor beta chains drawn from one sample of a study of T cells after yellow fever vaccination. One entry per CDR3 protein results from TCRdb running MiXCR on the 5' RACE reads. The sample holds around 590,000 distinct CDR3 sequences, 10% to 15% seen once. The material was PBMCs, obtained on the day of the yellow fever booster vaccination. The receptors shown here come from a man aged 25 to 40 who received the YFV17D yellow fever vaccine. Both conserved end residues are part of each CDR3. D genes are given only for firm matches. Expanded clones are given a class, and other clones once, few, many or no size at all.

j_gene | d_gene | v_gene | abundance | CDR3aa | CDR3nt
TRBJ1-2 | NA | TRBV28 | NA | CASSLQQYGYTF | TGTGCCAGCAGTTTGCAACAGTATGGCTACACCTTC
TRBJ2-7 | TRBD2 | TRBV28 | once | CASSLEASGALSYEQYF | TGTGCCAGCAGTTTAGAGGCCAGCGGGGCCCTCTCCTACGAGCAGTACTTC
TRBJ2-1 | TRBD2 | TRBV7-2 | NA | CASSVSGRSNEQFF | TGTGCCAGCAGCGTTAGCGGGAGGTCAAATGAGCAGTTCTTC
TRBJ2-3 | NA | TRBV9 | few | CASSTRQDAATDTQYF | TGTGCCAGCAGCACTCGACAGGACGCGGCCACAGATACGCAGTATTTT
TRBJ1-6 | NA | TRBV27 | NA | CASSASWGSPLHF | TGTGCCAGCAGTGCGAGCTGGGGCTCACCCCTCCACTTT
TRBJ2-2 | NA | TRBV27 | NA | CASSLSPDTGELFF | TGTGCCAGCAGTTTATCGCCAGACACCGGGGAGCTGTTTTTT
TRBJ2-4 | TRBD2 | TRBV20-1 | few | CSAPMTSVENIQYF | TGCAGTGCTCCAATGACTAGCGTAGAAAACATTCAGTACTTC
TRBJ2-2 | NA | TRBV29-1 | NA | CSVAVGGRAATWAGELFF | TGCAGCGTTGCGGTGGGGGGGCGGGCGGCCACCTGGGCCGGGGAGCTGTTTTTT
TRBJ2-7 | TRBD2 | TRBV27 | many | CASSYAGTSVNEQYF | TGTGCCAGCAGCTACGCCGGGACTAGCGTGAACGAGCAGTACTTC
TRBJ2-1 | TRBD1 | TRBV7-2 | NA | CAARTADRAEQFF | TGCGCCGCTAGGACGGCGGACAGGGCTGAGCAGTTCTTC
TRBJ2-1 | NA | TRBV29-1 | many | CSSLWRESYNEQFF | TGCAGCTCCCTGTGGCGGGAATCCTACAATGAGCAGTTCTTC
TRBJ2-2 | TRBD1 | TRBV5-4 | NA | CASSWAGGHGELFF | TGTGCCAGCAGTTGGGCAGGGGGCCACGGGGAGCTGTTTTTT
TRBJ2-1 | TRBD2 | TRBV27 | NA | CASSLNPESGSRGRGNEQFF | TGTGCCAGCAGTTTAAATCCGGAGAGCGGGAGTAGGGGTCGCGGGAATGAGCAGTTCTTC
TRBJ2-7 | NA | TRBV7-6 | NA | CASTVQGSYEQYF | TGTGCCAGCACCGTACAGGGCTCCTACGAGCAGTACTTC
TRBJ1-1 | TRBD1 | TRBV27 | many | CASSLTGTGHTEAFF | TGTGCCAGCAGTTTAACCGGGACAGGTCACACTGAAGCTTTCTTT
TRBJ2-7 | NA | TRBV2 | few | CASSEEDYEQYF | TGTGCCAGCAGTGAAGAGGACTACGAGCAGTACTTC
TRBJ1-2 | NA | TRBV7-2 | many | CASSVSNYGYTF | TGTGCCTCGTCTGTTTCTAACTATGGCTACACCTTC
TRBJ2-1 | TRBD2 | TRBV11-2 | few | CASSLPLGTSINEQFF | TGTGCCAGCAGCTTACCCCTGGGGACTAGCATTAATGAGCAGTTCTTC
TRBJ2-5 | TRBD2 | TRBV20-1 | few | CSAPDSGRLETQYF | TGCAGTGCTCCCGATAGCGGGAGACTAGAGACCCAGTACTTC
TRBJ2-5 | TRBD1 | TRBV5-1 | few | CASSSSGTAKETQYF | TGCGCCAGCAGCTCGTCCGGGACAGCGAAAGAGACCCAGTACTTC
TRBJ2-1 | NA | TRBV20-1 | NA | CSAHRAQAPNEQFF | TGCAGTGCCCACAGGGCACAGGCCCCCAATGAGCAGTTCTTC
TRBJ2-3 | TRBD1 | TRBV5-5 | few | CASSFGTGFADTQYF | TGTGCCAGCAGCTTTGGGACAGGGTTTGCAGATACGCAGTATTTT
TRBJ1-6 | TRBD1 | TRBV30 | few | CASRDRGSSPLHF | TGTGCCAGCCGGGACAGGGGGTCTTCACCCCTCCACTTT
TRBJ1-1 | NA | TRBV9 | few | CASSGTGGGTEAFF | TGTGCCAGCAGCGGAACGGGGGGGGGAACTGAAGCTTTCTTT
TRBJ2-2 | TRBD1 | TRBV20-1 | NA | CSARGDRQGPGELFF | TGCAGTGCTAGAGGCGATCGACAGGGGCCCGGGGAGCTGTTTTTT